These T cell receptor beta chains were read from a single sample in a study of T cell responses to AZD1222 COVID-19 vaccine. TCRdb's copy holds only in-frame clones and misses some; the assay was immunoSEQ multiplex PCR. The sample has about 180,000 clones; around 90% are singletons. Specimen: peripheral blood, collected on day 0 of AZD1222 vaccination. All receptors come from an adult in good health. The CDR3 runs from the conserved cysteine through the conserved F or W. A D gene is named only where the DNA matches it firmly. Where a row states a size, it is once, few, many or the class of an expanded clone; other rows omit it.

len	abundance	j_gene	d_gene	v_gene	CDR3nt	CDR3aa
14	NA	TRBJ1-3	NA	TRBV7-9	TGTGCCAGCAGCGACCTTGGAGCGGGAAACACCATATATTTT	CASSDLGAGNTIYF
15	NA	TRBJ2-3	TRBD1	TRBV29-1	TGCAGCGTCCCCCCAGGGGGAACGGCAGTAGATACGCAGTATTTT	CSVPPGGTAVDTQYF
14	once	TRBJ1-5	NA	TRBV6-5	TGTGCCAGCAACCTAAATCAGGGAGGTCAGCCCCAGCATTTT	CASNLNQGGQPQHF
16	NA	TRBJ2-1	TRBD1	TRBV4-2	TGTGCCAGCAGCCAAGGACCGGGACAGGGGAGCGATGAGCAGTTCTTC	CASSQGPGQGSDEQFF
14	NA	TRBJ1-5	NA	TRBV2	TGTGCCAGCAGTGACGAGGTTGGAGGCCAGCCCCAGCATTTT	CASSDEVGGQPQHF
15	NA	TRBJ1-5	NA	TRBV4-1	TGCGCCAGCAGCCCAAGTCAGGCGTACAATCAGCCCCAGCATTTT	CASSPSQAYNQPQHF
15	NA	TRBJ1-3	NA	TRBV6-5	TGTGCCAGCAGTTACTCATCCGTCTCTGGAAACACCATATATTTT	CASSYSSVSGNTIYF
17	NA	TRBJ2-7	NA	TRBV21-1	TGTGCCAGCAGCTCACTCGGGACCCCGAGCCCACACTACGAGCAGTACTTC	CASSSLGTPSPHYEQYF
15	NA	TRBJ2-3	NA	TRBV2	TGTGCCAGCAGTGAAGCGATGCTGGCCACAGATACGCAGTATTTT	CASSEAMLATDTQYF
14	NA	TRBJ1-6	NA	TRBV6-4	TGTGCCAGCAGTGCCAGGGGAGGAAATTCACCCCTCCACTTT	CASSARGGNSPLHF
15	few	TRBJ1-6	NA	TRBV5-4	TGTGCCAGCAGCCCCGGGACAAATCGGGATTCACCCCTCCACTTT	CASSPGTNRDSPLHF
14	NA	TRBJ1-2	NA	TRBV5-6	TGTGCCAGCACAAGATCAGGGGACCTGGGTGGCTACACCTTC	CASTRSGDLGGYTF
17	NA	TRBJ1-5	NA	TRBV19	TGTGCCAGTAGTATAGCCGGCGGGGGCTATAGCAATCAGCCCCAGCATTTT	CASSIAGGGYSNQPQHF
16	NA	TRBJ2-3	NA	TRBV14	TGTGCCAGCAGCTACTTGGGACTTACTAGCACAGATACGCAGTATTTT	CASSYLGLTSTDTQYF
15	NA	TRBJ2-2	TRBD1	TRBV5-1	TGCGCCAGCAGCGTCCCGGGACAGGGATCCGGGGAGCTGTTTTTT	CASSVPGQGSGELFF
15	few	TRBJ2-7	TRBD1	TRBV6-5	TGTGCCAGCAGTTATAGGGCGACAGGGGAGGACGAGCAGTACTTC	CASSYRATGEDEQYF
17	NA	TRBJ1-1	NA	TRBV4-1	TGCGCCAGCAGCCAACAGGACCTCGGGGCACTGAACACTGAAGCTTTCTTT	CASSQQDLGALNTEAFF
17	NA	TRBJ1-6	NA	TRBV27	TGTGCCAGCAGTCTAGTCCCCGCACAGGCGGATAATTCACCCCTCCACTTT	CASSLVPAQADNSPLHF
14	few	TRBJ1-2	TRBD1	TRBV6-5	TGTGCCAGCAGCCCCGGGACAGCAGGCTATGGCTACACCTTC	CASSPGTAGYGYTF
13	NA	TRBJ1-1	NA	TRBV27	TGTGCCAGCAGTTCCCTCATGAACACTGAAGCTTTCTTT	CASSSLMNTEAFF
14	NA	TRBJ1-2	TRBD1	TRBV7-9	TGTGCCAGCAGCTTCGGGACAGGGAACTATGGCTACACCTTC	CASSFGTGNYGYTF
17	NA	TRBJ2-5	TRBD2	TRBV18	TGTGCCAGCTCACCAGGACTAGCGGGGGGCCCGCAAGAGACCCAGTACTTC	CASSPGLAGGPQETQYF
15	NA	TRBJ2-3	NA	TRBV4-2	TGTGCCAGCAGCCAAGATGAAGAGGGGATAGATACGCAGTATTTT	CASSQDEEGIDTQYF
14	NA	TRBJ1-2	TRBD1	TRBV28	TGTGCCAGCAGTTTATTACCCACAGGGGATGGCTACACCTTC	CASSLLPTGDGYTF
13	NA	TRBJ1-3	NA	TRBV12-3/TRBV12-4	TGTGCCAGCAGGGGGGCAGGGGGAAACACCATATATTTT	CASRGAGGNTIYF
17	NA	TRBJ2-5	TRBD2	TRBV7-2	TGTGCCAGCAGCTTAGTAGGGACTAGCGGGGGCCAAGAGACCCAGTACTTC	CASSLVGTSGGQETQYF
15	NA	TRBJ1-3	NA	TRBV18	TGTGCCAGCTCACCACCGAATCGACCGGGAAACACCATATATTTT	CASSPPNRPGNTIYF
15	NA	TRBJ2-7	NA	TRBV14	TGTGCCAGCAGCCCTCTAGGACAGCGCTCCTACGAGCAGTACTTC	CASSPLGQRSYEQYF
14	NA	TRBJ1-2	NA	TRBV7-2	TGTGCCAGCAGCAACCAGGGGTATGCGGCTGGCTACACCTTC	CASSNQGYAAGYTF
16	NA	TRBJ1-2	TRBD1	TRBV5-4	TGTGCCAGCAGCTATCCCGGGACAGCGAACTTGGTTGGCTACACCTTC	CASSYPGTANLVGYTF
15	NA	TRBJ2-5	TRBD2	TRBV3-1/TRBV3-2	TGTGCCAGCAGCCCGCTAGCGGGGGGTTATGAGACCCAGTACTTC	CASSPLAGGYETQYF
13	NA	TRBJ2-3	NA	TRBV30	TGTGCCTGGAGCGTCATAGGATCAAGGACGCAGTATTTT	CAWSVIGSRTQYF
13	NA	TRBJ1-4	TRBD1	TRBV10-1	TGCGCCAGCAGCCCGGAGACAGGGGACAAACTGTTTTTT	CASSPETGDKLFF
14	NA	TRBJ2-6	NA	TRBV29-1	TGCAGCGTTGTCCAGGGGAGGGGGGCCAACGTCCTGACTTTC	CSVVQGRGANVLTF
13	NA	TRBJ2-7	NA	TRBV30	TGTGCCTGGAGCGCCCCGAGTTCCTACGAGCAGTACTTC	CAWSAPSSYEQYF
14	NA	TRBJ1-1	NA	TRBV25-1	TGTGCCAGCAGTGGAACAGCGAGGTCAGCTGAAGCTTTCTTT	CASSGTARSAEAFF
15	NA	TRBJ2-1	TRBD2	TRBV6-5	TGTGCCAGCACCTACGGGGGGAGCTCCTACAATGAGCAGTTCTTC	CASTYGGSSYNEQFF
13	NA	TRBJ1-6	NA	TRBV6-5	TGTGCCAGCAGTACAGGGAAAGGCTCACCCCTCCACTTT	CASSTGKGSPLHF
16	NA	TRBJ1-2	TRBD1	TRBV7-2	TGTGCCAGCAGCTCAACCTTTACAGGGGCGGGCTATGGCTACACCTTC	CASSSTFTGAGYGYTF
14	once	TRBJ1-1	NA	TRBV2	TGTGCCAGTTCTCCTCGCCGTGCGAACACTGAAGCTTTCTTT	CASSPRRANTEAFF
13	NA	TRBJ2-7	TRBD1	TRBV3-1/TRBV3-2	TGTGCCAGCAGCCACTACAGGGGATACGAGCAGTACTTC	CASSHYRGYEQYF
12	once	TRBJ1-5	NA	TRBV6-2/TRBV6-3	TGTGCCAGCACCTACTCGAAGGGTCCCCAGCATTTT	CASTYSKGPQHF
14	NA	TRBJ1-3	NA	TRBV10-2	TGCGCCAGCAGTCAACAGGGAGCTGGAAACACCATATATTTT	CASSQQGAGNTIYF
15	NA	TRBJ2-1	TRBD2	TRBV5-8	TGTGCCAGCAGCTCGCTAGCGGGGGCCCGAGGTGAGCAGTTCTTC	CASSSLAGARGEQFF